The 13 T cell receptor beta chains below were found in one sample sequenced in a study of shared T cell receptors in the human thymus. Clones were sequenced by immunoSEQ multiplex PCR, and TCRdb holds only the in-frame ones, with some missing. This table has tens of thousands of clones, roughly 96% appearing once. The sequencing sample was made of thymocytes. Source of these receptors: a human donor.

This chain links TRBV6-5 with TRBJ2-7; D possibly uses TRBD1 or TRBD2 (6 bases each). The V end lost 7 bases, the J end lost 3 bases, and 16 bases lay between the germline ends. Germline V gene sequence: CDR1 MNHEY, CDR2 SVGAGI. The CDR3 covers 14 residues. The CDR3 protein is CASTGASAYYEQYF. The CDR3 DNA is TGTGCCAGCACAGGGGCTAGCGCGTACTACGAGCAGTACTTC.

On this clone: A read error may produce the germline difference seen at one junction end. The V call is TRBV9, the J call TRBJ2-3; possibly TRBD2 for D (6 bases). CDR3 length: 14 residues. From germline, CDR1 is SGDLS and CDR2 YYNGEE. The CDR3 DNA follows: TGTGCCAGCAGCACTCGCACTAGCAAAGATACGCAGTATTTT. This sequence encodes CASSTRTSKDTQYF.

The rearrangement uses TRBV28 and TRBJ1-2; maybe TRBD1 (5 bases). The CDR3 is 13 residues long. The germline V and J ends were trimmed by 6 bases and 4 bases, with 12 bases remaining between them. Germline values: CDR1 MDHEN, CDR2 SYDVKM. In DNA form, the CDR3 reads TGTGCCAGCAGCTGGGACGGGGGCTATGGCTACACCTTC. Its protein is CASSWDGGYGYTF.

This chain uses TRBV5-5 with TRBJ1-2, with D unclear. The CDR3 consists of 11 residues. Germline loops: CDR1 SGHKS, CDR2 YYEKEE (reference sequence). Trimming cost V 4 bases and J 5 bases, with 6 bases left between them. CDR3 sequence: CASSRGYGYTF. CDR3 nucleotide sequence: TGTGCCAGCAGCCGAGGGTATGGCTACACCTTC. The full variable domain, its missing parts supplied by reference TRBV5-5 and TRBJ1-2, is DAGVTQSPTHLIKTRGQQVTLRCSPISGHKSVSWYQQVLGQGPQFIFQYYEKEERGRGNFPDRFSARQFPNYSSELNVNALLLGDSALYLCASSRGYGYTFGSGTRLTVV.

J is TRBJ1-4 and V is TRBV5-1, with TRBD1 identical over 7 bases. This CDR3 has 14 amino acids. Germline loops: CDR1 SGHRS, CDR2 YFSETQ. Unmatched junction bases numbered 8, after V lost 4 bases and J lost 8 bases. CDR3 sequence: CASSPQGGWEKLFF. The CDR3 coding sequence is TGCGCCAGCAGCCCGCAGGGGGGTTGGGAAAAACTGTTTTTT.

The chain links TRBV6-4 to TRBJ2-3, with 9 nucleotides matching TRBD2. Germline V gene data show CDR1 as MRHNA and CDR2 as SNTAGT. CDR3 length: 14 amino acids. The V segment lost 3 bases and the J segment 4 bases; nucleotides outside the gene matches: 2. CDR3 DNA: TGTGCCAGCAGTGAAGCGGGGGGCTCAGATACGCAGTATTTT. Its translation is CASSEAGGSDTQYF.

CDR3 nucleotide sequence: TGTGCCAGCAGCCCGGGAGGGGGGGACTCCTATAATTCACCCCTCCACTTT. Translated, it gives CASSPGGGDSYNSPLHF. V usage is TRBV9 and J usage is TRBJ1-6, with D possibly matching TRBD1 (6 bases). The CDR3 sequence is 17 residues long. Looked up from germline, CDR1 is SGDLS and CDR2 is YYNGEE. V lost 4 bases to trimming and J lost 0 bases, with 14 bases between them.

In this sample, this clone turned up once. The rearrangement links TRBV4-3 to TRBJ2-4; 13 bases align to TRBD2. The CDR3 has 19 amino acids. In germline, CDR1 is LGHNA, CDR2 YSLEER. V was clipped by 1 base and J by 3 bases; unmatched bases: 9. The CDR3 region has the DNA TGCGCCAGCAGCCAAGGACTAGCGGGGGGCGCCGTACGCAAAAACATTCAGTACTTC. It encodes CASSQGLAGGAVRKNIQYF.

The chain has TRBV5-1 and TRBJ2-2; TRBD1 matches 9 bases. The ends lost 3 bases at V and 0 bases at J; junction bases unmatched: 12. The CDR3 loop spans 19 amino acids. Germline V CDR1 and CDR2: SGHRS, YFSETQ. The chain's CDR3 is CASSWGTGWGRANTGELFF. CDR3 in DNA: TGCGCCAGCAGCTGGGGGACAGGGTGGGGCCGCGCGAACACCGGGGAGCTGTTTTTT. The entire variable domain, with the rest obtained from reference TRBV5-1 and TRBJ2-2, is as follows: KAGVTQTPRYLIKTRGQQVTLSCSPISGHRSVSWYQQTPGQGLQFLFEYFSETQRNKGNFPGRFSGRQFSNSRSEMNVSTLELGDSALYLCASSWGTGWGRANTGELFFGEGSRLTVL.

The chain has TRBV28 and TRBJ2-7, with 10 bases matching TRBD1. The germline CDR1 and CDR2 sequences are MDHEN and SYDVKM. This CDR3 is built from 14 residues. The J segment lost 4 bases and the V segment lost 4 bases, leaving 4 bases of the junction unmatched. CDR3: CASSCRDRGYEQYF. The CDR3 DNA reads TGTGCCAGCAGTTGCCGGGACAGGGGTTACGAGCAGTACTTC.

The chain links TRBV7-6 to TRBJ1-2; 7 bases align to TRBD1. Germline trimming cut 5 bases from V and 5 bases from J; bases unmatched to any gene: 8. CDR3 size: 14 residues. The V gene's germline CDR1 is SGHVS and CDR2 FNYEAQ. The CDR3 bases are TGTGCCAGCAGCAAGGACAGGCGGAGTTATGGCTACACCTTC. Translation: CASSKDRRSYGYTF.

The chain employs TRBV10-1 and TRBJ1-5; D gene uncertain. The germline gives CDR1 WNHNN, CDR2 SYGVQD (reference sequence). CDR3 size: 16 residues. V was cut by 3 bases and J by 4 bases, with 16 bases left in between. For the CDR3, the DNA is TGCGCCAGCAGTGATTTCGCGGGCATGGGAAATCAGCCCCAGCATTTT. Its protein is CASSDFAGMGNQPQHF.

V and J are TRBV18 and TRBJ1-1; D ambiguous. This CDR3 contains 17 residues. Germline CDR1 KGHSH, CDR2 LQKENI. Trimming cost V 2 bases and J 3 bases, with 19 bases left between them. DNA of the CDR3: TGTGCCAGCTCACCAAAGCTTCTGGGGTCACCCCACACTGAAGCTTTCTTT. Translating gives CASSPKLLGSPHTEAFF.